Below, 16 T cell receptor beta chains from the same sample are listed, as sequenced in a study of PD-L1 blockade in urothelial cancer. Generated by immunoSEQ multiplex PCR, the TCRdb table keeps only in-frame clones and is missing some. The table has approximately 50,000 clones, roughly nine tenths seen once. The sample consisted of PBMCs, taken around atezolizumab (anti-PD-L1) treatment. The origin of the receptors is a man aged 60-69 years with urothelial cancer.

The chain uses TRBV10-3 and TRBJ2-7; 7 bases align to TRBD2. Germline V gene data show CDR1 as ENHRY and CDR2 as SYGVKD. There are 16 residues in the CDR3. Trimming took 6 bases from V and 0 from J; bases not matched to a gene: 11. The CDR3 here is CAIREGPGEGSYEQYF. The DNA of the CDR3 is TGTGCCATCAGGGAAGGGCCGGGGGAGGGCTCCTACGAGCAGTACTTC.

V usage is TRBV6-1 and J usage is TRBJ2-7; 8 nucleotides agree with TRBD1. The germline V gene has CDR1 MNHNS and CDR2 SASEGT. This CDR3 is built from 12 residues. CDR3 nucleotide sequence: TGTGCGCTGCAGGGGGCGGCCTACGAGCAGTACTTC. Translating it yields CALQGAAYEQYF.

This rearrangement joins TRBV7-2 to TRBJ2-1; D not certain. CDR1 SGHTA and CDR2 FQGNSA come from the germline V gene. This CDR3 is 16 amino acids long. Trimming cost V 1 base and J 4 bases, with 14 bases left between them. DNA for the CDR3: TGTGCCAGCAGCTTAGAGCCGGTGACAAAGTACAATGAGCAGTTCTTC. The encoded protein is CASSLEPVTKYNEQFF.

CDR3 region: CASSLSQAIMGYEQYF. The CDR3 nucleotides are TGTGCCAGCAGTTTAAGCCAGGCCATAATGGGCTACGAGCAGTACTTC. The gene calls are TRBV28 and TRBJ2-7; D is unclear. Trimming cost V 2 bases and J 3 bases, with 17 bases left between them. Germline CDR1 is MDHEN and CDR2 is SYDVKM. The CDR3 contains 16 residues. The full variable domain, its missing parts supplied by reference TRBV28 and TRBJ2-7, is DVKVTQSSRYLVKRTGEKVFLECVQDMDHENMFWYRQDPGLGLRLIYFSYDVKMKEKGDIPEGYSVSREKKERFSLILESASTNQTSMYLCASSLSQAIMGYEQYFGPGTRLTVT.

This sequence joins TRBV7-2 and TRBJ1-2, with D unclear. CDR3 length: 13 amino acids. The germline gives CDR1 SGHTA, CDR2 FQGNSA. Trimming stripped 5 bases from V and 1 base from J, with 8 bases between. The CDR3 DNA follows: TGTGCCAGCAGCCTAGGAGGTAACTATGGCTACACCTTC. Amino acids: CASSLGGNYGYTF.

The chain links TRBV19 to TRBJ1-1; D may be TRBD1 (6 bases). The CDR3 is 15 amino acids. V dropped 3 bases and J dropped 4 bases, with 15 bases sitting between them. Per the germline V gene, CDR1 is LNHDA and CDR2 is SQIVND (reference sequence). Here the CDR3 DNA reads TGTGCCAGTAGTATCCCCGGGGGGGCTAGCACTGAAGCTTTCTTT. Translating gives CASSIPGGASTEAFF. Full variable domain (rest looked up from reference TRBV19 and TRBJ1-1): DGGITQSPKYLFRKEGQNVTLSCEQNLNHDAMYWYRQDPGQGLRLIYYSQIVNDFQKGDIAEGYSVSREKKESFPLTVTSAQKNPTAFYLCASSIPGGASTEAFFGQGTRLTVV.

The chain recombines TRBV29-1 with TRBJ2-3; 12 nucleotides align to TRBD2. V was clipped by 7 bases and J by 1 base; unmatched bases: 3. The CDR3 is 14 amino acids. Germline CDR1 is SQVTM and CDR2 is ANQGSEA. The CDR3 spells CSAWTSGGTDTQYF. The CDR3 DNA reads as TGCAGCGCCTGGACTAGCGGGGGCACAGATACGCAGTATTTT.

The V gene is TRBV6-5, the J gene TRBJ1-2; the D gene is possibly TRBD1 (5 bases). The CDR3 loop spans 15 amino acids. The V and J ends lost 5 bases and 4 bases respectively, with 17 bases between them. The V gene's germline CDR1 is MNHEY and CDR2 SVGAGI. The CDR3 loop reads CASSPLRVRGYGYTF. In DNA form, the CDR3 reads TGTGCCAGCAGTCCACTCAGGGTTAGGGGCTATGGCTACACCTTC.

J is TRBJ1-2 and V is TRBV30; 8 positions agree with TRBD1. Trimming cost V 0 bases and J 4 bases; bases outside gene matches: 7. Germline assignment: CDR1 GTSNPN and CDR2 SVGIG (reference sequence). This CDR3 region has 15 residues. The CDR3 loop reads CAWSVRQGALYGYTF. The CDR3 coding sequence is TGTGCCTGGAGTGTACGGCAGGGGGCCCTCTATGGCTACACCTTC.

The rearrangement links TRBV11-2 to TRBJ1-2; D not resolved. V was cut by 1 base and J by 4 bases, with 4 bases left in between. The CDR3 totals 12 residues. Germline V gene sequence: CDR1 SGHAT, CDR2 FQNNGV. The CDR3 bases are TGTGCCAGCAGCTTAGCATCCTATGGCTACACCTTC. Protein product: CASSLASYGYTF.

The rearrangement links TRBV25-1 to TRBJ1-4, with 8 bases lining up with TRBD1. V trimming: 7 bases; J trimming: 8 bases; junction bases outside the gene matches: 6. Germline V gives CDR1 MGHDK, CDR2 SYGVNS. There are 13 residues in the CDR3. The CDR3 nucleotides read TGTGCCAGCACCGGACAGGGCGACGAAAAACTGTTTTTT. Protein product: CASTGQGDEKLFF.

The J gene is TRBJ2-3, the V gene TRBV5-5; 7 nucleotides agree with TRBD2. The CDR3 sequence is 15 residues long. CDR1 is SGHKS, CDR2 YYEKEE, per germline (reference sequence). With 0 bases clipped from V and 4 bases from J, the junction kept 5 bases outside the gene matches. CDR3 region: CASSLGAGEADTQYF. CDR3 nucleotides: TGTGCCAGCAGCTTGGGGGCGGGGGAAGCAGATACGCAGTATTTT.

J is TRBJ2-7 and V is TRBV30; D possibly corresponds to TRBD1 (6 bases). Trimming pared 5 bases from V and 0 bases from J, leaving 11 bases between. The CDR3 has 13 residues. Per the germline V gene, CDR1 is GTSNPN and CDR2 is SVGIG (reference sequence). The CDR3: CAWGTTSSYEQYF. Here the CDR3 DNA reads TGTGCCTGGGGGACAACGAGCTCCTACGAGCAGTACTTC.

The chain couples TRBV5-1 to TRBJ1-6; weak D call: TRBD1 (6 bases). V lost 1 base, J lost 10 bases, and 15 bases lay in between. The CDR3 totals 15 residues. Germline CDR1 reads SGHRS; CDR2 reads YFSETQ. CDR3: CASSLSWETGSPLHF. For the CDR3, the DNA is TGCGCCAGCAGCTTGAGCTGGGAGACAGGCTCACCCCTCCACTTT.

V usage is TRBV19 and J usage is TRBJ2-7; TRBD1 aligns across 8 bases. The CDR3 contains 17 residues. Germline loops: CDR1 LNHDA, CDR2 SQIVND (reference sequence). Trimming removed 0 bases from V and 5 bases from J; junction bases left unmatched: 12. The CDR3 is CASSIELTRTGYHEQYF. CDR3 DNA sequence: TGTGCCAGTAGTATAGAATTAACAAGGACAGGGTACCACGAGCAGTACTTC. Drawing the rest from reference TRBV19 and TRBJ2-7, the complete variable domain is DGGITQSPKYLFRKEGQNVTLSCEQNLNHDAMYWYRQDPGQGLRLIYYSQIVNDFQKGDIAEGYSVSREKKESFPLTVTSAQKNPTAFYLCASSIELTRTGYHEQYFGPGTRLTVT.

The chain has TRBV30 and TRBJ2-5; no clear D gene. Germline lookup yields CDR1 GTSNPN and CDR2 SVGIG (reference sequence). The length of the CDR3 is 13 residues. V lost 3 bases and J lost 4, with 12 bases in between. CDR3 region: CAWRSPGTETQYF. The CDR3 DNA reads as TGTGCCTGGAGGTCCCCTGGCACAGAGACCCAGTACTTC. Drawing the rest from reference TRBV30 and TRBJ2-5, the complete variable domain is SQTIHQWPATLVQPVGSPLSLECTVEGTSNPNLYWYRQAAGRGLQLLFYSVGIGQISSEVPQNLSASRPQDRQFILSSKKLLLSDSGFYLCAWRSPGTETQYFGPGTRLLVL.